A selection of T cell receptor beta chains follows, all from one sample in a study of cytomegalovirus exposure and HLA in healthy donors. Profiled with immunoSEQ multiplex PCR; TCRdb holds only in-frame clones, not every one. Its listing shows approximately 120,000 clones. Sequencing input: PBMCs. The receptors stem from a man between 18 and 35 years old in good health and CMV-seronegative. CDR3s include the opening cysteine and the closing phenylalanine or tryptophan.

v_gene	j_gene	CDR3aa
TRBV5-5	TRBJ1-2	CASSLEPGRGGYTF
TRBV11-3	TRBJ2-5	CASSQQGLQETQYF
TRBV6-6	TRBJ2-1	CASSYSTAGANEQFF
TRBV6-1	TRBJ2-7	CASSLPSSGAYEQYF
TRBV19	TRBJ1-2	CASSILEGYYGYTF
TRBV7-9	TRBJ2-3	CASSDRFPSGSPDTQYF
TRBV5-1	TRBJ1-2	CASSTDRGLGGYTF
TRBV6-1	TRBJ2-7	CASSGAGTSLYEQYF
TRBV5-1	TRBJ1-5	CASSLGDSYSNQPQHF
TRBV4-1	TRBJ1-6	CASSQDHMNSPLHF
TRBV29-1	TRBJ2-1	CSVEGLTADSYNEQFF
TRBV6-1	TRBJ1-1	CASSGDRGYTEAFF
TRBV6-5	TRBJ1-1	CASRADRDRNTEAFF
TRBV6-5	TRBJ1-2	CASSYTANYGYTF
TRBV7-2	TRBJ2-7	CASSLSGTASSYEQYF
TRBV5-1	TRBJ1-2	CASSLAGGGYTF
TRBV7-6	TRBJ2-7	CASSERDLRLGQYF
TRBV6-1	TRBJ1-5	CASRIGGSGQPQHF
TRBV7-8	TRBJ1-3	CASSGRQGDYSGNTIYF
TRBV6-5	TRBJ2-2	CASRTGSNTGELFF
TRBV5-1	TRBJ2-1	CASSFLGSRGYNEQFF
TRBV28	TRBJ2-5	CASSFVLPDSETQYF
TRBV6-1	TRBJ1-2	CASSEALRQGNYGYTF
TRBV19	TRBJ2-3	CASSPINPGADTQYF
TRBV28	TRBJ2-7	CASSPQITYYEQYF
TRBV18	TRBJ2-5	CASSPSEQVFGETQYF
TRBV5-5	TRBJ1-1	CASSLSRATEAFF
TRBV2	TRBJ2-1	CASRGGLAGDQFF
TRBV5-6	TRBJ2-7	CASSRDRAYEQYF
TRBV5-1	TRBJ2-5	CASRGQGIAVQETQYF
TRBV27	TRBJ1-6	CASTDRGGSYNSPLHF
TRBV27	TRBJ2-1	CASSLNGGDKYNEQFF
TRBV12-5	TRBJ2-2	CASGLPLGDRLSNTGELFF
TRBV6-1	TRBJ2-5	CGSGVGGETQYF
TRBV2	TRBJ1-2	CASSERFDSQGYTF
TRBV30	TRBJ1-3	CAWRSKGAGNTIYF
TRBV5-1	TRBJ2-6	CASSLGGGTFLTF
TRBV6-5	TRBJ1-1	CASRKTGILNTEAFF
TRBV9	TRBJ2-1	CASSGKTSGAYNEQFF
TRBV6-5	TRBJ2-1	CASSYSIIAYEQFF
TRBV19	TRBJ1-1	CASLGGSNTEAFF
TRBV28	TRBJ1-5	CASSPNAGIRNQPQHF
TRBV25-1	TRBJ1-1	CASSPPTMNTEAFF
TRBV18	TRBJ2-3	CASSPKWVASGGTHTDTQYF
TRBV6-5	TRBJ2-2	CASSYPYTGELFF
TRBV7-2	TRBJ1-2	CASSSGQGARGYTF
TRBV5-1	TRBJ2-7	CASRAGFIYEQYF
TRBV7-9	TRBJ2-7	CASSFPGIEEQYF
TRBV28	TRBJ2-1	CASIKGGIRYNEQFF
TRBV29-1	TRBJ1-3	CSVASGNTIYF
TRBV6-6	TRBJ1-5	CASSPAGQGNNQPQHF
TRBV9	TRBJ1-1	CASSVGFDRGRAEAFF
TRBV19	TRBJ2-3	CASNEGVRLRDTQYF